This entry lists 18 T cell receptor beta chains sequenced from one sample in a study of preoperative IRX-2 immunotherapy in early breast cancer. Treatment in this sample: preoperative locoregional IRX-2 cytokine immunotherapy. Method: immunoSEQ multiplex PCR; TCRdb's copy keeps in-frame clones and lacks some. The sample consists of about 32,000 clones, 80% to 85% of them appearing once. The source was lymph node tissue, collected from a patient treated with IRX-2 immunotherapy. These receptors originate from a human donor with breast cancer.

The chain employs TRBV23-1 and TRBJ1-1; D is undetermined. TRBV23-1 falls under the ORF class, with uncertain function. This CDR3 has 13 residues. V was pared by 6 bases and J by 1 base, with 9 bases between. The CDR3 nucleotides read TGCGCCAGCAGCCAAAGCCAGAACACTGAAGCTTTCTTT. It specifies CASSQSQNTEAFF.

This chain uses TRBV18 with TRBJ1-1; D perhaps matches TRBD1 (5 bases). The CDR3 is 13 residues long. Germline CDR1 reads KGHSH; CDR2 reads LQKENI. Trimming cost V 3 bases and J 5 bases, with 10 bases left between them. CDR3 in amino acids: CASSPAGETEAFF. CDR3 sequence (DNA): TGTGCCAGCTCACCGGCGGGGGAGACTGAAGCTTTCTTT.

V and J are TRBV6-8 and TRBJ1-6, with D possibly matching TRBD1 (5 bases). This CDR3 is built from 14 residues. Trimming removed 10 bases at V and 3 bases at J, with 13 bases between. Germline V CDR1 and CDR2: MNHGY, SAAAGT. CDR3 coding DNA: TGTGCCATCAAGGGGAAGATCTATAATTCACCCCTCCACTTT. Translation gives CAIKGKIYNSPLHF.

This rearrangement joins TRBV29-1 to TRBJ2-1, with TRBD1 identical over 8 bases. The CDR3 consists of 13 residues. Trimming took 7 bases from V and 2 from J; bases not matched to a gene: 4. CDR1 is SQVTM and CDR2 is ANQGSEA in the germline V gene. CDR3 region: CSGAQGAYNEQFF. The CDR3 nucleotides are TGCAGCGGTGCACAGGGGGCCTACAATGAGCAGTTCTTC.

The chain joins TRBV5-1 to TRBJ2-6; D is unclear. V was trimmed by 1 base and J by 4 bases, leaving 15 bases between them. Germline V gene sequence: CDR1 SGHRS, CDR2 YFSETQ. The CDR3 has 17 amino acids. This CDR3 reads CASSLYLDPPGANVLTF. The CDR3 DNA reads TGCGCCAGCAGCTTGTACTTAGACCCTCCCGGGGCCAACGTCCTGACTTTC.

V is TRBV6-8 and J is TRBJ1-2, with D tentatively TRBD1 (5 bases). V gave up 2 bases and J gave up 6 bases, with 22 bases separating them. Germline V CDR1 and CDR2: MNHGY, SAAAGT. The CDR3 runs 17 residues. The CDR3 bases are TGTGCCAGCAGTTACGCCCCACGGGGCTCCGAGTTAGATGGCTACACCTTC. It is translated as CASSYAPRGSELDGYTF.

A few counts support this clone. The gene calls are TRBV28 and TRBJ2-2, with a tentative D call TRBD2 (6 bases). V was clipped by 7 bases and J by 5 bases, with 20 bases between them. The CDR3 sequence is 16 residues long. Germline CDR1 and CDR2: MDHEN and SYDVKM. DNA for the CDR3: TGTGCCAGCAAGGCCCCCCGACTAGGCCGTACCGGGGAGCTGTTTTTT. This sequence encodes CASKAPRLGRTGELFF.

This clone was detected a few times. The V call is TRBV19, the J call TRBJ1-2, with D maybe TRBD1 (5 bases). Germline-derived CDR1 and CDR2 are LNHDA and SQIVND (reference sequence). The CDR3 is 13 residues long. V lost 3 bases and J 6 bases, leaving 11 bases between the germline ends. CDR3 loop: CASSILEGDGYTF. The CDR3 nucleotides are TGTGCCAGTAGTATTCTTGAAGGGGATGGCTACACCTTC.

This clone was observed a handful of times. The chain joins TRBV11-3 to TRBJ1-1, with D perhaps TRBD1 (5 bases). This CDR3 is 17 amino acids long. With 6 bases removed from V and 3 bases from J, the gap between germline ends came to 23 bases. Germline V gene data show CDR1 as SGHNT and CDR2 as YENEEA. CDR3 sequence reads: CASSIPGRRLGDTEAFF. Written as DNA, the CDR3 is TGTGCCAGCAGTATACCGGGACGCCGACTCGGGGACACTGAAGCTTTCTTT.

This clone was seen more than once but under ten times. The chain carries TRBV19 and TRBJ1-5, with D possibly being TRBD1 (5 bases). This CDR3 has 14 residues. Per germline, CDR1 LNHDA and CDR2 SQIVND (reference sequence). Trimming took 6 bases from V and 0 from J, leaving 9 bases between them. The CDR3 here is CASRTANSNQPQHF. The CDR3 coding sequence is TGTGCCAGTAGGACAGCTAATAGCAATCAGCCCCAGCATTTT.

CDR3 amino acids: CASSLDPTGWYF. As DNA, the CDR3 is TGTGCCAGCAGTTTGGACCCGACTGGATGGTATTTT. The chain carries TRBV28 and TRBJ2-3; D not resolved. The germline V and J ends were trimmed by 3 bases and 14 bases, with 15 bases remaining between them. Germline CDR1 is MDHEN and CDR2 is SYDVKM. This CDR3 has 12 amino acids.

The table lists this clone with a few counts. V is TRBV19 and J is TRBJ2-1, with 14 bases fitting TRBD2. The CDR3 is made up of 20 amino acids. CDR1 is LNHDA, CDR2 SQIVND, per germline (reference sequence). The V gene end was trimmed by 4 bases and the J gene end by 0 bases; junction bases not matched to a gene: 11. CDR3 residues: CASSTRLAGGAVSSYNEQFF. CDR3 in DNA: TGTGCCAGTAGTACCAGACTAGCGGGGGGGGCGGTCAGCTCCTACAATGAGCAGTTCTTC. Looking up the rest from reference TRBV19 and TRBJ2-1 gives the full variable domain: DGGITQSPKYLFRKEGQNVTLSCEQNLNHDAMYWYRQDPGQGLRLIYYSQIVNDFQKGDIAEGYSVSREKKESFPLTVTSAQKNPTAFYLCASSTRLAGGAVSSYNEQFFGPGTRLTVL.

The chain carries TRBV28 and TRBJ2-2; TRBD1 is a possible D gene (6 bases). The CDR3 has 14 residues. Looked up from germline, CDR1 is MDHEN and CDR2 is SYDVKM. The V and J ends lost 5 bases and 5 bases respectively, with 12 bases between them. This chain's CDR3 is CASSTTGLTGELFF. CDR3 coding DNA: TGTGCCAGCAGTACTACAGGGCTGACCGGGGAGCTGTTTTTT.

This clone was counted only a few times. The J gene is TRBJ2-7, the V gene TRBV5-1, with TRBD1 matching over 9 bases. The CDR3 consists of 14 residues. Germline loops: CDR1 SGHRS, CDR2 YFSETQ. Unmatched junction bases numbered 4, after V lost 0 bases and J lost 6 bases. The CDR3 loop is CASSLGQGESEQYF. The CDR3 DNA reads TGCGCCAGCAGCTTGGGACAGGGGGAATCCGAGCAGTACTTC.

The chain uses TRBV6-8 and TRBJ2-7; 8 bases map to TRBD2. This CDR3 is built from 14 residues. Germline V gene sequence: CDR1 MNHGY, CDR2 SAAAGT. The junction had 6 bases not matched to a gene; V was cut back by 5 bases and J by 3 bases. The CDR3 is CASSPPGLVYEQYF. The CDR3 nucleotides read TGTGCCAGCAGTCCACCGGGACTAGTCTACGAGCAGTACTTC.

A single count supports this clone. This sequence joins TRBV28 and TRBJ2-5, with a possible D match to TRBD2 (6 bases). Trimming shortened V by 4 bases and J by 5 bases, and 14 bases separated the two germline ends. The CDR3 length is 14 residues. The V gene's germline CDR1 is MDHEN and CDR2 SYDVKM. CDR3 sequence reads: CASSSHGGGETQYF. The DNA of the CDR3 is TGTGCCAGCAGTTCCCATGGTGGGGGGGAGACCCAGTACTTC.

V and J are TRBV28 and TRBJ2-3; tentatively, D is TRBD1 or TRBD2 (6 bases each). Trimming pared 11 bases from V and 6 bases from J, leaving 15 bases between. Germline V gene lookup returns CDR1 MDHEN and CDR2 SYDVKM. The CDR3 contains 12 residues. DNA of the CDR3: TGTGCCTGCACCGGGGGCCCCGATACGCAGTATTTT. Translation: CACTGGPDTQYF.

This clone was recorded once. This chain connects TRBV19 to TRBJ2-3; D gene uncertain. CDR1 LNHDA and CDR2 SQIVND come from the germline V gene (reference sequence). The CDR3 length is 16 residues. Between the trimmed V and J ends, which lost 3 bases and 0 bases, there was a span of 13 bases. The CDR3 DNA reads TGTGCCAGTAGTATGGGTGTCGCAGGCAGCACAGATACGCAGTATTTT. As protein: CASSMGVAGSTDTQYF.